This TCR beta chain was recorded in a study of neoadjuvant anti-PD-1 for oral cavity cancer. The time point is: after neoadjuvant nivolumab, at surgical resection. This clone showed up just a few times. TCRdb's copy holds only in-frame clones and misses some; the assay was immunoSEQ multiplex PCR. The table lists about 12,000 clones, 60% to 85% of them singletons, with about 2.6% in the top ten. The CDR3 is 15 amino acids. V lost 7 bases to trimming and J lost 7 bases; unmatched junction nucleotides: 11. Germline values: CDR1 MGHRA, CDR2 YSYEKL. The V gene is TRBV4-1, the J gene TRBJ2-1; 9 nucleotides agree with TRBD2. The source is a person aged 35-79 years with oral cavity squamous cell carcinoma. Sequenced material: PBMCs, taken after nivolumab (anti-PD-1) treatment. The CDR3 loop reads CASTSLAGVGNEQFF. The CDR3 DNA reads TGCGCCAGCACGTCTTTAGCGGGAGTTGGGAATGAGCAGTTCTTC.